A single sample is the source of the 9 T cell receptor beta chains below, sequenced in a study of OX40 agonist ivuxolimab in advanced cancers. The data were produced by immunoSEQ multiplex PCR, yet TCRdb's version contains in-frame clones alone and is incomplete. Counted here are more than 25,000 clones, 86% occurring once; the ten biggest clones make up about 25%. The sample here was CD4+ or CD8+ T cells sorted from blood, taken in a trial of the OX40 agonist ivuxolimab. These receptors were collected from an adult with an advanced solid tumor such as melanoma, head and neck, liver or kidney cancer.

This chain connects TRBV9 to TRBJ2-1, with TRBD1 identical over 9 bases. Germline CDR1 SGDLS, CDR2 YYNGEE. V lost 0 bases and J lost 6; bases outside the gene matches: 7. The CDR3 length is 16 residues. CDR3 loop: CASSVGGTGMGNEQFF. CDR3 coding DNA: TGTGCCAGCAGCGTAGGGGGGACAGGGATGGGCAATGAGCAGTTCTTC.

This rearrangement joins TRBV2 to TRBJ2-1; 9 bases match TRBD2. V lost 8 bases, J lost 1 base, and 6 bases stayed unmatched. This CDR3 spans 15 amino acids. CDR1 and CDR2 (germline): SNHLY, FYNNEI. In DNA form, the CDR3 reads TGTGCCAGCTGGCGGGAGGGCCGTTCCTACAATGAGCAGTTCTTC. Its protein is CASWREGRSYNEQFF.

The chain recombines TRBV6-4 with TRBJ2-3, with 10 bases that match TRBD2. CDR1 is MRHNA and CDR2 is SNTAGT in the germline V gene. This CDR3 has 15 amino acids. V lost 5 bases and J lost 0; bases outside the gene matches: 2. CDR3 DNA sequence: TGTGCCAGCAGTCGGACTAGCGGAAGCACAGATACGCAGTATTTT. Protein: CASSRTSGSTDTQYF.

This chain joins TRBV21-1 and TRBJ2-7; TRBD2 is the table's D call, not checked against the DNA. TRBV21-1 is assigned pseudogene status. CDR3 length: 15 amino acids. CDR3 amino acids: CASSKPRGRGGEQYF. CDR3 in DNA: TGTGCCAGCAGCAAACCCCGAGGCCGGGGAGGCGAGCAGTACTTC.

CDR3 amino acids: CASSVTGGGYGYTF. As DNA, the CDR3 is TGTGCCAGCAGCGTAACAGGGGGCGGCTATGGCTACACCTTC. The rearrangement uses TRBV9 and TRBJ1-2; 9 bases agree with TRBD1. Trimming at V came to 1 base and at J to 4 bases, leaving 2 bases not matched to a gene. Germline CDR1 SGDLS, CDR2 YYNGEE. The CDR3 runs to 14 residues.

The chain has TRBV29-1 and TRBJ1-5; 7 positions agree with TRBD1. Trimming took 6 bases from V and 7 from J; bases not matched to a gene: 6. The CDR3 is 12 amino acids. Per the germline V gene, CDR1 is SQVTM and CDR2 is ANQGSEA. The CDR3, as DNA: TGCAGCGTCCAGACAGGGATGCAGCCCCAGCATTTT. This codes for CSVQTGMQPQHF.

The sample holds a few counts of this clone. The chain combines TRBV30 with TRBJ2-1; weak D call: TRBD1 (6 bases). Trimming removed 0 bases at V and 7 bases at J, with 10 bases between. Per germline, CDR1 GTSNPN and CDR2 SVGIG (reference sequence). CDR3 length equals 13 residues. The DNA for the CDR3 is TGTGCCTGGAGTGTAGGGGGAGTGAATGAGCAGTTCTTC. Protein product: CAWSVGGVNEQFF.

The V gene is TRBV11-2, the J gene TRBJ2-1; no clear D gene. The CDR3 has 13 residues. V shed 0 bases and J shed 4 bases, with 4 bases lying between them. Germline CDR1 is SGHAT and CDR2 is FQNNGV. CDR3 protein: CASSLDGYNEQFF. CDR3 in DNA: TGTGCCAGCAGCTTAGATGGGTACAATGAGCAGTTCTTC.

Here the CDR3 reads CASSQAASPYEQYF. Here the CDR3 DNA reads TGCGCCAGCAGCCAAGCAGCGTCGCCCTACGAGCAGTACTTC. The V and J genes are TRBV4-1 and TRBJ2-7; D gene ambiguous. CDR3 size: 14 residues. Germline assignment: CDR1 MGHRA and CDR2 YSYEKL. Trimming removed 1 base from V and 2 bases from J, with 9 bases in between.